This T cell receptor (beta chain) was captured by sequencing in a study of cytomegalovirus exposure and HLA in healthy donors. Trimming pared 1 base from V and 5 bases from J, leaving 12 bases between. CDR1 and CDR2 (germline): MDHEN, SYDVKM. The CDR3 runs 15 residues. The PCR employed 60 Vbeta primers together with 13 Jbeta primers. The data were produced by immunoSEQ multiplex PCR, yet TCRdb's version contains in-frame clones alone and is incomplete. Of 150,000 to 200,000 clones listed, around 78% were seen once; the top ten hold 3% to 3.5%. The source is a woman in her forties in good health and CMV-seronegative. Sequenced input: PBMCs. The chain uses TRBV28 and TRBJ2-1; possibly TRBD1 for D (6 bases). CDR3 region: CASSLFRGGNNEQFF. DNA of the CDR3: TGTGCCAGCAGTTTATTCAGGGGTGGGAACAATGAGCAGTTCTTC.